This TCR beta chain emerged from a study of a mutant IDH1 vaccine in newly diagnosed glioma. Study context: Of the patients given treatment, approximately 62% were male and 37.5% were female, and a mean age of roughly 40 years was recorded.

This clone was seen many times. Antigen: not known. The germline V gene encodes CDR1 WNHNN and CDR2 SYGVQD (reference sequence). The V gene end was trimmed by 6 bases and the J gene end by 0 bases; junction bases not matched to a gene: 4. The CDR3 is made up of 14 amino acids. The time point here: week 23, last vaccination. The content of each vaccine dose was 300 ug of mutant IDH1 20-mer peptide, and topical imiquimod accompanied it. Sequencing was performed with immunoSEQ multiplex PCR; in TCRdb, only in-frame clones are kept and a portion is missing. The table lists tens of thousands of clones, about 80% of them singletons, with 6% to 6.5% in the top ten.

Sequencing used PBMCs, obtained from a glioma patient whose treatment included an IDH1 peptide vaccine. The receptor comes from a man aged 35-49 years with glioma. V is TRBV10-1 and J is TRBJ2-7; 8 bases align to TRBD1. CDR3 nucleotide sequence: TGCGCCAGCAGCCAGGACAGGGACTCCTACGAGCAGTACTTC. It codes for CASSQDRDSYEQYF.